The sequence of this TCR beta chain was determined in a study of blood T cell repertoires in COVID-19. Background on the study: T cells, B-cell-depleted T cells, or PBMCs supplied cDNA or gDNA.

The CDR3 covers 14 residues. Germline loops: CDR1 SGHTA, CDR2 FQGNSA. V was clipped by 5 bases and J by 2 bases, with 13 bases between them. Original methodology: It was from reference gene primer amplification that nucleated cell counts were estimated. TCRdb's table, derived via immunoSEQ multiplex PCR, lists solely in-frame clones and lacks some. V and J calls and clone size are given by that table; D and trimming were obtained from the DNA. The sample lists under 250,000 clones; around 85% were seen once. This rearrangement joins TRBV7-2 to TRBJ2-7, with D hard to call. The specimen sequenced was peripheral blood. This receptor was taken from a man in his 60s with acute or convalescent COVID-19. This chain's CDR3 is CASSLRSPTYEQYF. CDR3 sequence (DNA): TGTGCCAGCAGCCTGCGTAGTCCTACCTACGAGCAGTACTTC.